Sequencing of this T cell receptor beta chain was carried out in a study of OX40 agonist ivuxolimab in advanced cancers. Study as a whole: Partial responses were recorded for three patients, including one with hepatocellular carcinoma and two with cutaneous melanoma.

On this clone itself: Its antigen is currently unknown.

Here immunoSEQ multiplex PCR was the method, and the copy in TCRdb shows in-frame clones only, minus some. The data contain about 40,000 clones, under 90% of them singletons. The study's findings and limits: In the 0.1-3.0 mg/kg groups, partial responders showed among the lowest expansion. Both CD4+ and CD8+ T cell populations in blood had undergone clonal expansion by week 6 at 0.1 to 3.0 mg/kg.

The sequencing used CD4+ or CD8+ T cells sorted from blood, collected in a trial of the OX40 agonist ivuxolimab. This TCR came from an adult with an advanced solid tumor such as melanoma, head and neck, liver or kidney cancer.

CDR3 sequence (DNA): TGTGCCAGCAGTTTATCTCGCCGGGACTATAAGTTCTTC. It translates to CASSLSRRDYKFF. The chain is built from TRBV27 and TRBJ2-1, with 7 bases aligning to TRBD2. J was trimmed by 14 bases and V by 0 bases; bases with no gene match: 7. The CDR3 is made up of 13 amino acids. CDR1 MNHEY and CDR2 SMNVEV come from the germline V gene (reference sequence).